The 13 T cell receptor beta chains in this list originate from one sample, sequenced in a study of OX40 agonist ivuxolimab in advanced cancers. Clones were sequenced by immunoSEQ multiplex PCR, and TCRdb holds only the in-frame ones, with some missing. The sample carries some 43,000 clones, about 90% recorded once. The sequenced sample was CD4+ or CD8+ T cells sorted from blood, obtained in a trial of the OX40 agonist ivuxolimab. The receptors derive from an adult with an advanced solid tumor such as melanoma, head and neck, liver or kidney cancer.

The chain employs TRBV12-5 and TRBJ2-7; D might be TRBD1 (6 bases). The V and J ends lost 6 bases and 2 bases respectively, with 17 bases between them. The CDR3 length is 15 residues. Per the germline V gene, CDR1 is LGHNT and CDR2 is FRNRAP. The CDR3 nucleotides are TGTGCTAGTGGAGGGGCCCGGGACAAACCCTACGAGCAGTACTTC. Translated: CASGGARDKPYEQYF.

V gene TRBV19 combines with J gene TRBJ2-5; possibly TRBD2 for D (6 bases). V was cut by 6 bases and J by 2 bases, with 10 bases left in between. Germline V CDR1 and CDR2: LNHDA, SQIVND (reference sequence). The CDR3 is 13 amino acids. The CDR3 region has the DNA TGTGCCAGTAGGAGGGGACTTCAAGAGACCCAGTACTTC. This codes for CASRRGLQETQYF.

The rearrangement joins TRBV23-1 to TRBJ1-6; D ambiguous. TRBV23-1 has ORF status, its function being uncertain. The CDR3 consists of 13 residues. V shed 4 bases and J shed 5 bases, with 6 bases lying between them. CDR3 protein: CASSRPNNSPLHF. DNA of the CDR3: TGCGCCAGCAGTCGTCCAAATAATTCACCCCTCCACTTT.

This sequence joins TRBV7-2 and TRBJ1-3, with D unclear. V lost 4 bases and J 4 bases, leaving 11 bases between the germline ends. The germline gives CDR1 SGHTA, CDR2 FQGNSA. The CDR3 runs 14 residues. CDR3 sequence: CASSYKGSGNTIYF. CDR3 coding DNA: TGTGCCAGCAGCTACAAGGGATCCGGAAACACCATATATTTT. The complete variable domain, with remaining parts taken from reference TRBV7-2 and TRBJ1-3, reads GAGVSQSPSNKVTEKGKDVELRCDPISGHTALYWYRQSLGQGLEFLIYFQGNSAPDKSGLPSDRFSAERTGGSVSTLTIQRTQQEDSAVYLCASSYKGSGNTIYFGEGSWLTVV.

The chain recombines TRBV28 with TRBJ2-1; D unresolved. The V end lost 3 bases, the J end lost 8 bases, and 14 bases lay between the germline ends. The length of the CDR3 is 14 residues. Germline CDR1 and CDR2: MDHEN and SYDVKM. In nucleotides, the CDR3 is TGTGCCAGCAGTTTCGGGCGCACCGTCGATGAGCAGTTCTTC. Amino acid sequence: CASSFGRTVDEQFF.

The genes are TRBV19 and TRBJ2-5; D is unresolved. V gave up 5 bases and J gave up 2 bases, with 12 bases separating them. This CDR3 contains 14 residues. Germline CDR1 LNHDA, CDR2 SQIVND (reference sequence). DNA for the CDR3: TGTGCCAGTAGTCCCACAGCAGATCAAGAGACCCAGTACTTC. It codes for CASSPTADQETQYF.

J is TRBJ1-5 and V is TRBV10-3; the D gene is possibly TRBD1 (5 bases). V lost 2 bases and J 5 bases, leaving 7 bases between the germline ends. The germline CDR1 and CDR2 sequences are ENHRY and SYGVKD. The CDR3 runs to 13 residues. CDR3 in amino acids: CAISEGADQPQHF. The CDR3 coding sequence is TGTGCCATCAGTGAGGGGGCGGATCAGCCCCAGCATTTT.

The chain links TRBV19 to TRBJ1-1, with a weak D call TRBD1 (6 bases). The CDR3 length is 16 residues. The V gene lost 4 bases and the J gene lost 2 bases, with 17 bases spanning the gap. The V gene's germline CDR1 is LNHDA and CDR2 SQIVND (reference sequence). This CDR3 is CASSRGTGTYNTEAFF. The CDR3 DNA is TGTGCCAGTAGTAGGGGCACCGGGACATATAACACTGAAGCTTTCTTT.

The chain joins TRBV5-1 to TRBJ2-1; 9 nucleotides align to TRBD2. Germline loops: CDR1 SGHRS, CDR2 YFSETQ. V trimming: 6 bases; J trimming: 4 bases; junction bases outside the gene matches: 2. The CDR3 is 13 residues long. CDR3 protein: CASKLAGYNEQFF. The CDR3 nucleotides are TGCGCCAGCAAGCTAGCGGGATACAATGAGCAGTTCTTC.

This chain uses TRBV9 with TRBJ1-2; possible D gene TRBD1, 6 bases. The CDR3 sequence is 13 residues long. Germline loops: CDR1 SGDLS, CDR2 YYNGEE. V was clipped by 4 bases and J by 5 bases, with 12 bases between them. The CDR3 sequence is CASSPRDTYGYTF. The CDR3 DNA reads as TGTGCCAGCAGCCCCCGGGACACTTATGGCTACACCTTC.

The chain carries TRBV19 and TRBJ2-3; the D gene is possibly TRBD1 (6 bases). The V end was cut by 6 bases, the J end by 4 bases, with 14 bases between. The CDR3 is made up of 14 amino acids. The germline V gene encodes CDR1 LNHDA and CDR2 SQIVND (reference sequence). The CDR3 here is CASRQGYSADTQYF. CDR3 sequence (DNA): TGTGCCAGTAGGCAGGGGTATTCGGCAGATACGCAGTATTTT.

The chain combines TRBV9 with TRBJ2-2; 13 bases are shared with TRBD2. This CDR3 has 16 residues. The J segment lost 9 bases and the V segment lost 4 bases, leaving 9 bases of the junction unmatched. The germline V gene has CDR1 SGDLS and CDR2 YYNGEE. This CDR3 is CASSIGTSGAPWELFF. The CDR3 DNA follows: TGTGCCAGCAGCATAGGGACTAGCGGGGCGCCATGGGAGCTGTTTTTT.

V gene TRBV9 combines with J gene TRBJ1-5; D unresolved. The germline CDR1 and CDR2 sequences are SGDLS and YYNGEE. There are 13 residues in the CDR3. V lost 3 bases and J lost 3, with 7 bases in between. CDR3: CASSAAPNQPQHF. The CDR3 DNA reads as TGTGCCAGCAGCGCCGCCCCCAATCAGCCCCAGCATTTT. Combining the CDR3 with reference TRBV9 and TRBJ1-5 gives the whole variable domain DSGVTQTPKHLITATGQRVTLRCSPRSGDLSVYWYQQSLDQGLQFLIQYYNGEERAKGNILERFSAQQFPDLHSELNLSSLELGDSALYFCASSAAPNQPQHFGDGTRLSIL.